What follows are 19 T cell receptor beta chains derived from one specimen sequenced in a study of blood T cell repertoires in COVID-19. Sequencing used immunoSEQ multiplex PCR; TCRdb keeps in-frame clones, though not all of them. The table has 95,000 or so clones, 65% to 85% seen once. Sequenced input: peripheral blood. The receptors shown here come from an elderly man with active or convalescent COVID-19.

This clone has a handful of counts. The V and J genes are TRBV5-1 and TRBJ1-2, with a tentative D call TRBD1 (5 bases). CDR1 is SGHRS, CDR2 YFSETQ, per germline. V lost 4 bases, J lost 2 bases, and 12 bases lay in between. The CDR3 consists of 14 residues. The CDR3 DNA reads TGCGCCAGCAGCCCGTCGGGGGGAAACTATGGCTACACCTTC. This encodes CASSPSGGNYGYTF. The full variable domain, its missing parts supplied by reference TRBV5-1 and TRBJ1-2, is KAGVTQTPRYLIKTRGQQVTLSCSPISGHRSVSWYQQTPGQGLQFLFEYFSETQRNKGNFPGRFSGRQFSNSRSEMNVSTLELGDSALYLCASSPSGGNYGYTFGSGTRLTVV.

Regarding this clone: The DNA is left out, because the CDR3 cannot be placed on it with certainty; the CDR3 is given as TCRdb lists it. The chain carries TRBV6-2 or TRBV6-3 and TRBJ1-3; the table names TRBD1, a call not compared with the DNA. Germline CDR1 and CDR2: MNHEY and SVGEGT. Inclusive of both ends, the CDR3 amounts to 17 amino acids. The CDR3 here is CASSFLWDSLSGNTIYF.

This clone showed up just once. The chain joins TRBV6-6 to TRBJ1-3, with a weak D call TRBD1 (5 bases). The V gene's germline CDR1 is MNHNY and CDR2 SVGAGI (reference sequence). The V gene lost 6 bases and the J gene lost 4 bases, with 16 bases spanning the gap. The CDR3 is made up of 15 amino acids. CDR3 residues: CASRGPWDVGNTIYF. The CDR3 region has the DNA TGTGCCAGCAGGGGGCCATGGGATGTCGGAAACACCATATATTTT.

The chain is built from TRBV5-1 and TRBJ2-1; TRBD2 aligns across 8 bases. V gave up 4 bases and J gave up 2 bases; unmatched junction bases: 17. This CDR3 is built from 19 residues. CDR1 SGHRS and CDR2 YFSETQ come from the germline V gene. CDR3 protein: CASSPLGRGASGTYNEQFF. The CDR3 nucleotides are TGCGCCAGCAGCCCTTTGGGGCGGGGGGCCTCGGGCACCTACAATGAGCAGTTCTTC.

The J gene is TRBJ1-4, the V gene TRBV5-1; TRBD1 agrees at 9 bases. V lost 0 bases to trimming and J lost 3 bases; unmatched junction nucleotides: 3. The CDR3 loop spans 16 amino acids. CDR1 is SGHRS, CDR2 YFSETQ, per germline. The CDR3 bases are TGCGCCAGCAGCTTGGCACAGGGGGCGGCTAATGAAAAACTGTTTTTT. Translated: CASSLAQGAANEKLFF.

The CDR3 region is CAASGLGNSYNSPLHF. The CDR3 coding sequence is TGTGCCGCTAGCGGGTTGGGAAATTCCTATAATTCACCCCTCCACTTT. The chain carries TRBV6-6 and TRBJ1-6; D gene uncertain. V was shortened by 11 bases and J by 1 base, with 18 bases between the two germline ends. The CDR3 consists of 16 residues. CDR1 is MNHNY, CDR2 SVGAGI, per germline (reference sequence).

This chain uses TRBV4-3 with TRBJ1-6; TRBD1 matches at 11 bases. CDR1 LGHNA and CDR2 YSLEER come from the germline V gene. The CDR3 is 20 residues long. V was pared by 3 bases and J by 0 bases, with 10 bases of the junction left unmatched. The chain's CDR3 is CASSHPGQGALRSYNSPLHF. In DNA form, the CDR3 reads TGCGCCAGCAGCCACCCAGGACAGGGGGCTTTGCGCTCCTATAATTCACCCCTCCACTTT.

This clone is a singleton in its sample. The genes are TRBV5-6 and TRBJ2-3, with no clear D. The CDR3 consists of 14 residues. CDR1 SGHDT and CDR2 YYEEEE come from the germline V gene. Deletions cut 0 bases from V and 0 bases from J, with 5 bases between. DNA for the CDR3: TGTGCCAGCAGCTTGGGGCATAGCACAGATACGCAGTATTTT. It codes for CASSLGHSTDTQYF. Looking up the rest from reference TRBV5-6 and TRBJ2-3 gives the full variable domain: DAGVTQSPTHLIKTRGQQVTLRCSPKSGHDTVSWYQQALGQGPQFIFQYYEEEERQRGNFPDRFSGHQFPNYSSELNVNALLLGDSALYLCASSLGHSTDTQYFGPGTRLTVL.

The DNA for the CDR3 is TGCGCCAGCAGCCAAGTGGGCAGGGGGCGCACAGATACGCAGTATTTT. Amino acid sequence: CASSQVGRGRTDTQYF. The V call is TRBV4-1, the J call TRBJ2-3; TRBD1 agrees at 8 bases. Germline V gives CDR1 MGHRA, CDR2 YSYEKL. With 1 base clipped from V and 1 base from J, the junction kept 4 bases outside the gene matches. The CDR3 totals 16 residues.

The chain recombines TRBV6-5 with TRBJ1-1; D gene unclear. The V end was cut by 7 bases, the J end by 3 bases, with 12 bases between. The germline CDR1 and CDR2 sequences are MNHEY and SVGAGI. CDR3 length equals 13 residues. CDR3 DNA sequence: TGTGCCAGCACCCTCGCCGGGTACACTGAAGCTTTCTTT. This gives the protein CASTLAGYTEAFF.

The V gene is TRBV5-4, the J gene TRBJ2-2; TRBD2 agrees at 8 bases. The CDR3 sequence is 13 residues long. CDR1 SGHNT and CDR2 YYREEE come from the germline V gene (reference sequence). J lost 6 bases, V lost 4 bases, and 2 bases had no gene match. The CDR3 coding sequence is TGTGCCAGCAGCCCCGGGGGGGCCGGGGAGCTGTTTTTT. This sequence encodes CASSPGGAGELFF. Variable domain in full (rest from reference TRBV5-4 and TRBJ2-2): ETGVTQSPTHLIKTRGQQVTLRCSSQSGHNTVSWYQQALGQGPQFIFQYYREEENGRGNFPPRFSGLQFPNYSSELNVNALELDDSALYLCASSPGGAGELFFGEGSRLTVL.

The J gene is TRBJ1-5, the V gene TRBV5-6; weak D call: TRBD1 (5 bases). Germline CDR1 SGHDT, CDR2 YYEEEE. The CDR3 sequence is 13 residues long. Trimming stripped 4 bases from V and 6 bases from J, with 11 bases between. CDR3 in DNA: TGTGCCAGCAGCCCGGGGGGGGGTCAGCCCCAGCATTTT. Encoded protein: CASSPGGGQPQHF.

This clone occurred a few times. The J gene is TRBJ2-7, the V gene TRBV19, with a tentative D call TRBD1 (6 bases). This CDR3 has 14 residues. Looked up from germline, CDR1 is LNHDA and CDR2 is SQIVND (reference sequence). V lost 7 bases and J lost 5, with 18 bases in between. CDR3 amino acids: CASTLGQGINEQYF. CDR3 in DNA: TGTGCCAGTACCCTCGGCCAGGGGATCAACGAGCAGTACTTC.

The chain links TRBV27 to TRBJ2-5, with 11 nucleotides matching TRBD1. Germline assignment: CDR1 MNHEY and CDR2 SMNVEV (reference sequence). The V and J ends lost 6 bases and 4 bases, in that order; junction bases with no gene match: 10. This CDR3 comprises 16 residues. CDR3 sequence: CASSSRFGTGGETQYF. The CDR3, as DNA: TGTGCCAGCAGCTCTAGGTTCGGGACAGGGGGAGAGACCCAGTACTTC.

The CDR3 protein is CASAKQTGVGETQYF. CDR3 coding DNA: TGCGCCAGCGCAAAACAAACAGGGGTTGGAGAGACCCAGTACTTC. The chain combines TRBV5-1 with TRBJ2-5, with 7 bases lining up with TRBD1. The CDR3 length is 15 residues. V was clipped by 7 bases and J by 4 bases; unmatched bases: 13. Looked up from germline, CDR1 is SGHRS and CDR2 is YFSETQ.

The chain combines TRBV5-1 with TRBJ2-1; 12 bases fit TRBD1. V shed 4 bases, J shed 10 bases, and the junction held 6 bases outside the gene matches. The CDR3 extends over 14 amino acids. Per germline, CDR1 SGHRS and CDR2 YFSETQ. Written as DNA, the CDR3 is TGCGCCAGCAGCGCGGGACAGGGGGCAAGGGAGCAGTTCTTC. Amino acids: CASSAGQGAREQFF. Full variable domain (remainder filled in from reference TRBV5-1 and TRBJ2-1): KAGVTQTPRYLIKTRGQQVTLSCSPISGHRSVSWYQQTPGQGLQFLFEYFSETQRNKGNFPGRFSGRQFSNSRSEMNVSTLELGDSALYLCASSAGQGAREQFFGPGTRLTVL.

This chain uses TRBV6-6 with TRBJ2-1; 9 positions agree with TRBD2. The V gene end was trimmed by 6 bases and the J gene end by 9 bases; junction bases not matched to a gene: 12. The germline V gene has CDR1 MNHNY and CDR2 SVGAGI (reference sequence). The CDR3 is made up of 15 amino acids. The CDR3 DNA reads TGTGCCAGCAGAACTCTGGCGGGGGGGCCCGCTGAGCAGTTCTTC. Amino acid sequence: CASRTLAGGPAEQFF.

The rearrangement joins TRBV27 to TRBJ2-7; TRBD2 matches at 8 bases. The CDR3 is 13 amino acids. The V and J ends lost 8 bases and 1 base, in that order; junction bases with no gene match: 4. In germline, CDR1 is MNHEY, CDR2 SMNVEV (reference sequence). In DNA, the CDR3 is TGTGCCAGCGCGGGGGGCCGATCCTACGAGCAGTACTTC. This translates into CASAGGRSYEQYF.

This sequence joins TRBV7-2 and TRBJ2-7, with 8 positions matching TRBD1. V lost 5 bases to trimming and J lost 5 bases; unmatched junction nucleotides: 8. The CDR3 is 14 amino acids. Germline V CDR1 and CDR2: SGHTA, FQGNSA. The CDR3 loop is CASSTTGEIHEQYF. The CDR3 DNA reads TGTGCCAGCAGCACGACAGGGGAGATACACGAGCAGTACTTC.